The 6 T cell receptor beta chains below were found in one sample sequenced in a study of CD4 T cells in relation to SARS-CoV-2 and coronaviruses. Repertoires were generated with immunoSEQ multiplex PCR, while TCRdb's copy carries only in-frame clones and drops some. The data hold 20,000 or so clones, with roughly 78% observed a single time. Unexposed donor CD4+ T cells date from about 2011-2019, before the COVID-19 pandemic. After ten to eleven days of culture, CD4+ T cells were isolated. The antigens of these receptors remain unknown. Sequencing was performed on CD4+ T cells from PBMCs, cultured in vitro. Receptor source: a human donor in good health.

This clone has a handful of counts. V gene TRBV7-9 combines with J gene TRBJ2-1, with a possible D match to TRBD2 (5 bases). The ends were cut back, 5 bases at V and 7 bases at J, with 21 bases in the middle. Germline CDR1 and CDR2: SEHNR and FQNEAQ (reference sequence). This CDR3 has 16 residues. CDR3 nucleotide sequence: TGTGCCAGCAGCCTAGGCTTGGCGGCCGGGGATAATGAGCAGTTCTTC. This sequence encodes CASSLGLAAGDNEQFF.

CDR3 in DNA: TGTGCCAGCAGCCCGCCAGTAAGATCGCGTAGACAGGGGGAGCTGTTTTTT. Protein: CASSPPVRSRRQGELFF. The chain combines TRBV3-1 (or the pseudogene TRBV3-2) with TRBJ2-2; perhaps TRBD1 as D (5 bases). CDR3 length: 17 residues. Between the trimmed V and J ends, which lost 4 bases and 8 bases, there was a span of 23 bases. CDR1 is LGHDT, CDR2 YNNKEL, per germline (reference sequence).

The gene calls are TRBV27 and TRBJ2-5; a possible D gene is TRBD2 (6 bases). Trimming removed 2 bases from V and 5 bases from J, with 12 bases in between. This CDR3 is built from 14 residues. From germline, CDR1 is MNHEY and CDR2 SMNVEV (reference sequence). The CDR3 coding sequence is TGTGCCAGCAGTTTACTGGGGGGAGAGGAGACCCAGTACTTC. Residues: CASSLLGGEETQYF.

This chain links TRBV6-1 with TRBJ2-3; 14 bases match TRBD2. CDR1 is MNHNS, CDR2 SASEGT, per germline. The CDR3 contains 18 residues. J lost 2 bases, V lost 5 bases, and 9 bases had no gene match. CDR3 sequence: CASSKGTSGSYYTDTQYF. In nucleotides, the CDR3 is TGTGCCAGCAGTAAAGGGACTAGCGGGAGTTACTACACAGATACGCAGTATTTT.

V is TRBV5-1 and J is TRBJ2-2, with 8 bases identical to TRBD2. V dropped 7 bases and J dropped 1; count of bases not matched to a gene: 3. Germline loops: CDR1 SGHRS, CDR2 YFSETQ. CDR3 length equals 14 residues. The CDR3 DNA reads TGCGCCAGCCGAACTAGCGGGAACACCGGGGAGCTGTTTTTT. It encodes CASRTSGNTGELFF. Variable domain in full (rest from reference TRBV5-1 and TRBJ2-2): KAGVTQTPRYLIKTRGQQVTLSCSPISGHRSVSWYQQTPGQGLQFLFEYFSETQRNKGNFPGRFSGRQFSNSRSEMNVSTLELGDSALYLCASRTSGNTGELFFGEGSRLTVL.

The chain uses TRBV11-2 and TRBJ2-7; tentatively, D is TRBD1 (5 bases). Germline loops: CDR1 SGHAT, CDR2 FQNNGV. Trimming pared 5 bases from V and 3 bases from J, leaving 8 bases between. There are 12 residues in the CDR3. CDR3 DNA sequence: TGTGCCAGCAGCGCACAGGACTACGAGCAGTACTTC. Amino acid sequence: CASSAQDYEQYF.